This T cell receptor (beta chain) originates from a study of spatial heterogeneity in lung cancer. Study-level background: Counts of TCR transcripts in tumor regions correlated strongly with a T cell module score (derived from matched bulk RNA-seq).

This clonotype is judged medium-sized. Its antigen remains unknown. Study-level results: In tumors, expanded intratumoral alpha and beta TCR counts tracked mutation counts. There was tracking of ubiquitous and regional nonsynonymous mutations by the respective counts of ubiquitous and regional expanded TCRs.

V shed 7 bases and J shed 2 bases, with 11 bases lying between them. The CDR3 is 13 amino acids. Looked up from germline, CDR1 is MDHEN and CDR2 is SYDVKM. Documented time point: sample taken at primary tumor resection. The study sequenced unsorted whole RNA from tumor, nontumor lung or frozen PBMC. Unique molecular identifiers, one per molecule, were present on every TCR cDNA molecule. One entry per CDR3 protein, called by TCRdb with MiXCR from the 5' RACE reads. Of several thousand distinct CDR3 sequences detected, around 18% appear once; the ten largest clones hold 12%. The V and J genes are TRBV28 and TRBJ2-5; the D gene is possibly TRBD1 (6 bases). The source is a female donor with early-stage non-small cell lung cancer. Here the sequenced sample was lung tumor tissue, taken at surgery. The CDR3 sequence is CASNRGGQETQYF. CDR3 DNA sequence: TGTGCCAGCAATCGAGGGGGACAAGAGACCCAGTACTTC.